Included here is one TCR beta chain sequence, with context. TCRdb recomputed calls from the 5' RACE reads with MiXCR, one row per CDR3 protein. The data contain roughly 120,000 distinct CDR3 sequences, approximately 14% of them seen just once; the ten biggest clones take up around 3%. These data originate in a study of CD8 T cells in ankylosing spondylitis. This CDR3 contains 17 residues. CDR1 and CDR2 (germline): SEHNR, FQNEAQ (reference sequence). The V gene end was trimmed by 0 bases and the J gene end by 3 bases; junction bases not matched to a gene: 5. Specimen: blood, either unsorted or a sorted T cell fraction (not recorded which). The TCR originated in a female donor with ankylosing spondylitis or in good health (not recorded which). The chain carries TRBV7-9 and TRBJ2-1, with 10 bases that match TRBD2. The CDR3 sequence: CASSLAQGLASYNEQFF. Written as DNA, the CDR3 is TGTGCCAGCAGCTTAGCGCAGGGACTAGCGAGCTACAATGAGCAGTTCTTC.